Presented here are 16 T cell receptor beta chains from one specimen sequenced in a study of beta chain features in type 1 diabetes. As every portion of the isolated RNA was reverse transcribed, the sequencing read expressed TCRB transcripts. Sequencing used immunoSEQ multiplex PCR; TCRdb keeps in-frame clones, though not all of them. Here the sample spans hundreds of thousands of clones, around 68% being singletons. The sample comprised naive CD4+ T cells from blood. The origin of the receptors is a man aged 30 to 45 in good health.

The J gene is TRBJ2-7, the V gene TRBV25-1, with D hard to call. Trimming cost V 1 base and J 8 bases, with 9 bases left between them. Per germline, CDR1 MGHDK and CDR2 SYGVNS. The CDR3 sequence is 12 residues long. The CDR3 bases are TGTGCCAGCAGTGAATTATCCGCCAAGCAGTACTTC. Protein: CASSELSAKQYF.

The rearrangement joins TRBV25-1 to TRBJ2-1; D could derive from TRBD1 or TRBD2 (5 bases each). The germline V gene encodes CDR1 MGHDK and CDR2 SYGVNS. Trimming removed 7 bases at V and 8 bases at J, with 21 bases between. This CDR3 contains 15 residues. CDR3 nucleotide sequence: TGTGCCAGCAAGGGATTTAGGGGCCCGCGGGATGAGCAGTTCTTC. Translation gives CASKGFRGPRDEQFF.

This sequence joins TRBV10-3 and TRBJ2-5; D ambiguous. This CDR3 region has 18 residues. Germline CDR1 ENHRY, CDR2 SYGVKD. Trimming removed 4 bases from V and 0 bases from J, with 21 bases in between. The CDR3 sequence is CAISALRLGTLNQETQYF. In nucleotides, the CDR3 is TGTGCCATCAGTGCCCTTCGTCTTGGAACCCTTAACCAAGAGACCCAGTACTTC.

V is TRBV4-3 and J is TRBJ2-2, with 12 nucleotides matching TRBD2. CDR1 and CDR2 (germline): LGHNA, YSLEER. Trimming removed 3 bases from V and 1 base from J; junction bases left unmatched: 6. The CDR3 is made up of 18 amino acids. The CDR3 here is CASSHASGRAGNTGELFF. CDR3 DNA sequence: TGCGCCAGCAGCCACGCTAGCGGGAGGGCAGGGAACACCGGGGAGCTGTTTTTT.

The chain uses TRBV20-1 and TRBJ2-6; D ambiguous. CDR1 and CDR2 (germline): DFQATT, SNEGSKA (reference sequence). The CDR3 is made up of 11 amino acids. Trimming removed 1 base from V and 5 bases from J, with 0 bases in between. CDR3 region: CSARGANVLTF. As DNA, the CDR3 is TGCAGTGCTAGAGGGGCCAACGTCCTGACTTTC.

The chain joins TRBV7-2 to TRBJ2-5; 7 positions match TRBD2. After removal of 6 bases from V and 4 bases from J, the junction contained 8 bases not matched to a gene. Per germline, CDR1 SGHTA and CDR2 FQGNSA. The CDR3 is 14 amino acids. CDR3 sequence reads: CASSFSGGRETQYF. CDR3 sequence (DNA): TGTGCCAGCAGTTTTTCGGGGGGTAGAGAGACCCAGTACTTC.

The rearrangement links TRBV10-3 to TRBJ1-1; D gene ambiguous. Germline V gene lookup returns CDR1 ENHRY and CDR2 SYGVKD. Trimming shortened V by 4 bases and J by 1 base, and 4 bases separated the two germline ends. The CDR3 runs 12 residues. CDR3 nucleotides: TGTGCCATCAGTGGTGGGAACACTGAAGCTTTCTTT. It yields the protein CAISGGNTEAFF.

This chain joins TRBV11-2 and TRBJ2-3; D might be TRBD1 (5 bases). CDR3 length: 15 residues. CDR1 SGHAT and CDR2 FQNNGV come from the germline V gene. The germline V and J ends were trimmed by 2 bases and 8 bases, with 17 bases remaining between them. This CDR3 reads CASSLSVQGQGTQYF. CDR3 nucleotide sequence: TGTGCCAGCAGCTTAAGCGTCCAGGGTCAGGGTACGCAGTATTTT.

The chain has TRBV30 and TRBJ2-7; D gene unclear. V lost 3 bases and J 3 bases, leaving 6 bases between the germline ends. The CDR3 consists of 11 residues. Germline CDR1 is GTSNPN and CDR2 is SVGIG (reference sequence). CDR3 protein: CAWRLFYEQYF. CDR3 in DNA: TGTGCCTGGAGACTATTCTACGAGCAGTACTTC.

The chain recombines TRBV19 with TRBJ2-1, with D possibly TRBD2 on 6 matching bases. The V end was cut by 7 bases, the J end by 0 bases, with 13 bases between. CDR1 and CDR2 from the germline V gene are LNHDA and SQIVND (reference sequence). This CDR3 spans 15 amino acids. CDR3 residues: CASKPGLLSYNEQFF. CDR3 coding DNA: TGTGCCAGTAAACCGGGACTCCTCTCCTACAATGAGCAGTTCTTC.

Concerning this clone: Other DNA sequences in the same sample also yield this CDR3. The rearrangement joins TRBV5-1 to TRBJ2-1, with 10 bases matching TRBD2. Germline V gene data show CDR1 as SGHRS and CDR2 as YFSETQ. V lost 3 bases and J lost 7; bases outside the gene matches: 1. This CDR3 is 13 amino acids long. The DNA of the CDR3 is TGCGCCAGCAGCTCTAGCGGGAGTAATGAGCAGTTCTTC. This gives the protein CASSSSGSNEQFF.

The chain joins TRBV19 to TRBJ1-6, with D unresolved. Germline V CDR1 and CDR2: LNHDA, SQIVND (reference sequence). Trimming removed 5 bases at V and 3 bases at J, with 2 bases between. CDR3 length: 12 amino acids. The CDR3 DNA reads as TGTGCCAGTAGTTTCTATAATTCACCCCTCCACTTT. Translating it yields CASSFYNSPLHF.

V usage is TRBV5-1 and J usage is TRBJ2-5; no clear D. CDR3 length: 11 amino acids. Trimming shortened V by 4 bases and J by 1 base, and 2 bases separated the two germline ends. Per the germline V gene, CDR1 is SGHRS and CDR2 is YFSETQ. The chain's CDR3 is CASSTQETQYF. The CDR3 coding sequence is TGCGCCAGCAGCACCCAAGAGACCCAGTACTTC.

This clone was picked up a small number of times. The rearrangement uses TRBV28 and TRBJ2-7; D gene unclear. V lost 2 bases and J lost 5, with 13 bases in between. From germline, CDR1 is MDHEN and CDR2 SYDVKM. This CDR3 has 14 residues. Written as DNA, the CDR3 is TGTGCCAGCAGTTTAAGGGCCCCGTCCAACGAGCAGTACTTC. It specifies CASSLRAPSNEQYF.

The chain carries TRBV29-1 and TRBJ2-5, with D perhaps TRBD2 (6 bases). Germline CDR1 reads SQVTM; CDR2 reads ANQGSEA. The CDR3 contains 12 residues. The V gene lost 4 bases and the J gene lost 5 bases, with 11 bases spanning the gap. CDR3 protein: CSVGHGSETQYF. The CDR3 coding sequence is TGCAGCGTTGGTCACGGGAGCGAGACCCAGTACTTC.

The gene calls are TRBV9 and TRBJ2-3; D unresolved. Germline V gene sequence: CDR1 SGDLS, CDR2 YYNGEE. This CDR3 comprises 15 residues. The ends were cut back, 0 bases at V and 1 base at J, with 9 bases in the middle. CDR3 sequence reads: CASSVGTTGTDTQYF. CDR3 bases: TGTGCCAGCAGCGTAGGAACAACCGGCACAGATACGCAGTATTTT.